This TCR beta chain was sequenced in a study of blood T cell repertoires in COVID-19. Germline CDR1 SEHNR, CDR2 FQNEAQ (reference sequence). With V trimmed by 1 base and J by 5 bases, 1 base remained unmatched. The CDR3 totals 14 residues. Original data processing: By means of reference gene primer amplification, nucleated cell counts were estimated. The table came from immunoSEQ multiplex PCR; TCRdb's copy has only in-frame clones and leaves some out. Clone size and V and J calls were adopted from that table, with D and trimming inferred from the DNA. The sample has under 250,000 clones, about four fifths seen once; the top ten hold 4.7%. In this sample, this clone turned up once.

The chain joins TRBV7-9 to TRBJ2-1; 8 nucleotides align to TRBD2. Sequenced: peripheral blood. The clonotype originates from a woman in her 70s with acute or convalescent COVID-19. CDR3 sequence (DNA): TGTGCCAGCAGCTTAGGACTAGCGAACAATGAGCAGTTCTTC. Residues: CASSLGLANNEQFF.